This entry features one TCR beta chain sequence. This clonotype came up many times. It lacks a known antigen. The input lacks base qualities; no much larger clone sits a single base away. The data derive from a study of T-cell memory formation after mild COVID-19 (dated by TCRdb to 2020 to 2023). At the level of the whole study: TCR sequence clusters from the two donors were largely donor specific. Longitudinal TCRalpha and TCRbeta repertoire sequencing tracked T-cell clones expanding and contracting after mild COVID-19 in two donors. The cohort comprised two young, previously healthy adult volunteers, one female and one male.

Broader findings and caveats from the paper: Whether the second-wave clones peaking on day 37 were SARS-CoV-2 specific was not confirmed. Some responding clones were found in pre-infection memory, which suggests that pre-existing cross-reactive memory T cells took part in the SARS-CoV-2 response. Contracting CD4+ clones were located mainly in the CM and EM memory subsets, whereas CD8+ clones were found to be enriched in EMRA. The study covered only a couple of mild cases, and larger cohorts including severe cases with pre-infection samples were considered necessary. Clones that contracted from day 15 to 85 showed balanced CD4/CD8 phenotypes, whereas a second wave of clones that expanded from day 15 to 37 leaned towards CD4+.

Sequencing was performed on an Illumina NovaSeq 6000. cDNA libraries for TCRalpha and TCRbeta were prepared by 5'RACE using constant-segment primers, with sample barcodes and unique molecular identifiers added. Trizol reagent was used to extract RNA from every sample. Libraries were amplified in two PCR steps, with a second sample barcode and Illumina TruSeq adapters added in the second step. Sequencing of the libraries was done on an Illumina NovaSeq, producing 2 x 150 bp paired-end reads. The paper's data handling went like this. Reads were demultiplexed and collapsed into UMI-guided consensus sequences with migec v1.2.7. Using mixcr v2.1.11, the UMI consensuses were aligned to TRA and TRB V and J templates and assembled into clonotypes. A clonotype was counted as expanded or contracted only if both edgeR and NoisET called the change significant, with noise models trained on biological replicates. For edgeR calls, a false discovery rate-adjusted p below 0.01 and a log2 fold-change threshold of 1 were applied. As an exploratory analysis of dynamics, max-normalized trajectories of the 1000 most abundant clonotypes were examined by PCA with hierarchical clustering. Each responding clone was given a CD4 or CD8 phenotype based on the CD4+ and CD8+ repertoires, which had been sequenced separately. Using fastp at Q25 and MiXCR, TCRdb reprocessed the public reads and kept productive beta chains. Each entry is one CDR3 protein sequence, shown with its most common DNA and genes. Here the V and J calls rest on TCRdb's processing, not on the authors' analysis. This sample gives around 220,000 distinct CDR3 sequences in total; around 17% of them show up just once. The leading ten clones occupy 3.5% of the sample.

Ficoll-Paque density gradient centrifugation was used to isolate PBMCs. CDR1 and CDR2 are drawn from the germline V gene: MNHEY, SVGAGI. The junction shows trimming of 1 base on V and 5 bases on J, plus 2 bases between the germline ends. Counted from cysteine to phenylalanine, this CDR3 has 11 amino acids. Only the CDR3 DNA is retained, 33 bases long and in frame from the first base. Sequencing was performed on PBMCs or a T cell subset sorted from them (not recorded which). This TCR derives from a man younger than 35 who had mild COVID-19 (a few samples of this study predate the infection). The sample titles of this study are shuffled in the database, so cell type and time point are left out; the donor was told from shared clones. Rearrangement joined TRBV6-5 to TRBJ2-5; no D segment can be confidently identified. The DNA reads as follows: TGTGCCAGCAGTTACTGGGAGACCCAGTACTTC. The translation is CASSYWETQYF.